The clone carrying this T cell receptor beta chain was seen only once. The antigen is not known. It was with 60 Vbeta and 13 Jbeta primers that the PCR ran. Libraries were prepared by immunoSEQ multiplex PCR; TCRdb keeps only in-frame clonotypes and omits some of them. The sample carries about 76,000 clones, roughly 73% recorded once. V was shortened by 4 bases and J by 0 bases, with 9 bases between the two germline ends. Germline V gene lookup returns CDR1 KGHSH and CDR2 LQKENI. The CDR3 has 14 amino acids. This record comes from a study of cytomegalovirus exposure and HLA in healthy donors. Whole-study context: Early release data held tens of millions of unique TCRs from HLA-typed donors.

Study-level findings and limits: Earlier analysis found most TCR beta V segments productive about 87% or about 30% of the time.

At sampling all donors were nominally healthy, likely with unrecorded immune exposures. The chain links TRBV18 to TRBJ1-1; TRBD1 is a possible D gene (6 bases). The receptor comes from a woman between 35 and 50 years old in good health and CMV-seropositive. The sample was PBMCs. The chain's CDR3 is CASSLPGVNTEAFF. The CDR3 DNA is TGTGCCAGCTCACTCCCAGGGGTGAACACTGAAGCTTTCTTT.